A selection of T cell receptor beta chains follows, all from one sample in a study of T-cell memory formation after mild COVID-19. TCRdb re-analysed the 5' RACE reads in MiXCR, keeping a single row per CDR3 protein. The table records around 300,000 distinct CDR3 sequences, around an eighth of them present only once. The sample consisted of PBMCs or a T cell subset sorted from them (not recorded which). All receptors derive from a man younger than 35 who had mild COVID-19 (a few samples of this study predate the infection). Cell type and time point are not known. The CDR3 runs from the conserved cysteine through the conserved F or W. D genes are given only for firm matches. Some rows have no size entry. The others give once, few or many, or a class for an expanded clone.

abundance	len	v_gene	d_gene	j_gene	CDR3aa	CDR3nt
-	14	TRBV18	-	TRBJ1-1	CASSPGEGNTEAFF	TGTGCCAGCTCACCAGGGGAGGGGAACACTGAAGCTTTCTTT
-	12	TRBV3-1	-	TRBJ1-5	CASSQADQPQHF	TGTGCCAGCAGCCAAGCGGATCAGCCCCAGCATTTT
few	16	TRBV6-5	TRBD2	TRBJ2-7	CASSYSAGLADYEQYF	TGTGCCAGCAGTTACTCAGCGGGACTAGCGGATTACGAGCAGTACTTC
-	16	TRBV18	TRBD1	TRBJ2-3	CASSRAGTGFADTQYF	TGTGCCAGCTCACGCGCCGGGACAGGGTTCGCAGATACGCAGTATTTT
-	13	TRBV20-1	-	TRBJ1-2	CSASLRITYGYTF	TGCAGTGCTAGTCTGCGCATAACCTATGGCTACACCTTC
few	15	TRBV5-1	TRBD2	TRBJ2-7	CASSHLGGDSYEQYF	TGCGCCAGCAGCCACCTGGGGGGGGACTCCTACGAGCAGTACTTC
few	16	TRBV20-1	-	TRBJ2-2	CSARAYGGNNTGELFF	TGCAGTGCTAGAGCTTATGGGGGGAATAACACCGGGGAGCTGTTTTTT
few	15	TRBV29-1	-	TRBJ2-1	CSVEDGRGSYNEQFF	TGCAGCGTTGAAGATGGGCGTGGCTCCTACAATGAGCAGTTCTTC
few	12	TRBV14	-	TRBJ1-6	CASSQNRVALHF	TGTGCCAGCAGCCAAAATAGAGTGGCCCTCCACTTT
few	14	TRBV2	TRBD2	TRBJ2-7	CASRISRGRYEQYF	TGTGCCAGCAGAATCTCGCGGGGGAGATACGAGCAGTACTTC
-	16	TRBV7-2	-	TRBJ1-2	CASSLVYWGSSGGYTF	TGTGCCAGCAGCTTAGTATATTGGGGAAGTTCCGGTGGCTACACCTTC
-	16	TRBV29-1	TRBD2	TRBJ2-5	CSVAYFAGGIQETQYF	TGCAGCGTTGCATACTTCGCGGGGGGTATCCAAGAGACCCAGTACTTC
-	15	TRBV5-1	-	TRBJ2-5	CASSLGGLEQETQYF	TGCGCCAGCAGCTTGGGAGGGTTGGAACAAGAGACCCAGTACTTC
few	14	TRBV19	-	TRBJ1-1	CASSMSPMNTEAFF	TGTGCCAGTAGTATGAGTCCCATGAACACTGAAGCTTTCTTT
many	13	TRBV7-2	-	TRBJ1-1	CASSLRLNTEAFF	TGTGCCAGCAGCTTACGTCTGAACACTGAAGCTTTCTTT
-	15	TRBV7-2	-	TRBJ1-2	CASSSTGTWNYGYTF	TGTGCCAGCAGCTCTACCGGGACATGGAACTATGGCTACACCTTC
-	16	TRBV11-2	TRBD2	TRBJ2-3	CASSLRAGRLRDTQYF	TGTGCCAGCAGCTTACGAGCGGGGCGCCTGAGAGATACGCAGTATTTT
-	12	TRBV9	-	TRBJ2-5	CASNGGEETQYF	TGTGCCAGCAATGGCGGGGAAGAGACCCAGTACTTC
-	13	TRBV5-1	-	TRBJ2-5	CASSMGRQPTQYF	TGCGCCAGCAGCATGGGCCGGCAGCCGACCCAGTACTTC
-	15	TRBV5-1	-	TRBJ2-5	CASSLGGGPRETQYF	TGCGCCAGCAGCTTGGGCGGGGGCCCCCGGGAGACCCAGTACTTC
-	16	TRBV5-1	TRBD1	TRBJ2-3	CASSPIIRTGSDTQYF	TGCGCCAGCAGCCCAATCATCCGGACAGGTTCAGATACGCAGTATTTT
medium-sized	14	TRBV5-1	-	TRBJ2-3	CASSFSGDTDTQYF	TGTGCCAGCAGCTTTTCAGGGGACACAGATACGCAGTATTTT
-	15	TRBV7-2	-	TRBJ1-4	CASSFPGRVNEKLFF	TGTGCCAGCAGCTTTCCGGGACGGGTGAATGAAAAACTGTTTTTT
-	14	TRBV4-3	-	TRBJ1-2	CASSQNTENYGYTF	TGCGCCAGCAGCCAAAATACAGAGAACTATGGCTACACCTTC
few	16	TRBV7-8	TRBD1	TRBJ1-4	CASSPRRDRLNEKLFF	TGTGCCAGCAGCCCACGGAGGGACAGGTTAAATGAAAAACTGTTTTTT
many	12	TRBV5-6	-	TRBJ2-7	CASSLTVYEQYF	TGTGCCAGCAGCTTGACAGTCTACGAGCAGTACTTC
few	17	TRBV3-1	TRBD2	TRBJ2-3	CASSPGGYILRTDTQYF	TGTGCCAGCAGCCCGGGAGGGTACATCCTACGCACAGATACGCAGTATTTT
-	16	TRBV6-6	-	TRBJ2-1	CASSYSLVGSYNEQFF	TGTGCCAGCAGTTACTCCTTGGTGGGATCCTACAATGAGCAGTTCTTC
-	16	TRBV4-3	-	TRBJ2-3	CASSQDLVGRTDTQYF	TGCGCCAGCAGCCAAGATCTAGTGGGTCGCACAGATACGCAGTATTTT